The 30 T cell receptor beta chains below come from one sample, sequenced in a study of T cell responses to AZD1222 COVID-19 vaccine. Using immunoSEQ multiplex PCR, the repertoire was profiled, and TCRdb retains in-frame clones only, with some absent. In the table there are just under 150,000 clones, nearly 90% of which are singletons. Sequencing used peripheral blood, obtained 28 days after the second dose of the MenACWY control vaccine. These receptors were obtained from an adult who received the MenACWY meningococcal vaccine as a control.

The CDR3 reads CASSFGGIGTSGNSYTGELFF. CDR3 in DNA: TGCGCCAGCAGCTTTGGGGGAATCGGGACTAGCGGGAACTCGTACACCGGGGAGCTGTTTTTT. The chain is built from TRBV5-1 and TRBJ2-2, with 13 bases that match TRBD2. Germline-derived CDR1 and CDR2 are SGHRS and YFSETQ. This CDR3 has 21 residues. V shed 2 bases, J shed 3 bases, and the junction held 16 bases outside the gene matches.

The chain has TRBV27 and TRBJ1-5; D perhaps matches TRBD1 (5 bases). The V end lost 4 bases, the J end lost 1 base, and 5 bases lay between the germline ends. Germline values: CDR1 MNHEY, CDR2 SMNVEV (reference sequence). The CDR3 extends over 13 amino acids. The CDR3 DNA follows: TGTGCCAGCAGTTGGGGGAGCAATCAGCCCCAGCATTTT. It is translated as CASSWGSNQPQHF.

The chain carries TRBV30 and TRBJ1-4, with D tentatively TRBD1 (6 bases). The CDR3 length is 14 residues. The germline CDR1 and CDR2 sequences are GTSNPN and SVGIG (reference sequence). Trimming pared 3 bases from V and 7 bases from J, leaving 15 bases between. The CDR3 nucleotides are TGTGCCTGGAGCAGACGAGGGGGGGCTGAAAAACTGTTTTTT. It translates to CAWSRRGGAEKLFF.

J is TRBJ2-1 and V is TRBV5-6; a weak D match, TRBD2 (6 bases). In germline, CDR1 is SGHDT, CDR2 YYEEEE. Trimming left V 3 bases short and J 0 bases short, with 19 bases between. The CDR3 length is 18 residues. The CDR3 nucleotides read TGTGCCAGCAGCTCGAAGATGAGCGGGTACAGCTCCTACAATGAGCAGTTCTTC. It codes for CASSSKMSGYSSYNEQFF.

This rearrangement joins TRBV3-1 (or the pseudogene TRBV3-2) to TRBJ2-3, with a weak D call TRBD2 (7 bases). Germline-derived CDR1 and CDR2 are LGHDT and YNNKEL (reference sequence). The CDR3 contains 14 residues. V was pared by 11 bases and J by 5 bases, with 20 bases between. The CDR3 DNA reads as TGTGCCTGTCGGGGGGCACCTCTCATAGATACGCAGTATTTT. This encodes CACRGAPLIDTQYF.

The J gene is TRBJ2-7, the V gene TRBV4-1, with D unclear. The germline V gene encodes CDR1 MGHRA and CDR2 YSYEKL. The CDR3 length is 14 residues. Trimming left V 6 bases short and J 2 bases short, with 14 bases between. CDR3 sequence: CASSATDGAYEQYF. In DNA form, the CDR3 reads TGCGCCAGCAGTGCCACCGACGGAGCCTACGAGCAGTACTTC.

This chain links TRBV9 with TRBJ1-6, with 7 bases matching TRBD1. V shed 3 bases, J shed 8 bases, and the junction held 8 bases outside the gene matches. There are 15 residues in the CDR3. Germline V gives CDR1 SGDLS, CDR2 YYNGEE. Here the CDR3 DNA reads TGTGCCAGCAGCGACAACAGGGGTGGCGATTCACCCCTCCACTTT. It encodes CASSDNRGGDSPLHF.

In nucleotides, the CDR3 is TGTGCCAGCGCGCGCAGGGAACCCCTCTATGGCTACACCTTC. Translated, it gives CASARREPLYGYTF. The chain joins TRBV6-5 to TRBJ1-2, with TRBD1 as a possible D gene (5 bases). There are 14 residues in the CDR3. Trimming stripped 8 bases from V and 4 bases from J, with 17 bases between. Germline-derived CDR1 and CDR2 are MNHEY and SVGAGI.

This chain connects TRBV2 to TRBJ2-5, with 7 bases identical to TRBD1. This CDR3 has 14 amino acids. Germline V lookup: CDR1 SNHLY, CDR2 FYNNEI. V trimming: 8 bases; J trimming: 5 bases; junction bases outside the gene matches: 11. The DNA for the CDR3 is TGTGCCAGCGGAATAGACAGGGTACTGGAGACCCAGTACTTC. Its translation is CASGIDRVLETQYF.

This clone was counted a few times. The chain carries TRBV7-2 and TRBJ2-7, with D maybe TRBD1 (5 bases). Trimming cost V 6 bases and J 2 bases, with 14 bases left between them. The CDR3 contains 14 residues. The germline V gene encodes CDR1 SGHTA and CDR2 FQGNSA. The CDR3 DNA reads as TGTGCCAGCAGTCAGGGTCTTTGGGCCTACGAGCAGTACTTC. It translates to CASSQGLWAYEQYF.

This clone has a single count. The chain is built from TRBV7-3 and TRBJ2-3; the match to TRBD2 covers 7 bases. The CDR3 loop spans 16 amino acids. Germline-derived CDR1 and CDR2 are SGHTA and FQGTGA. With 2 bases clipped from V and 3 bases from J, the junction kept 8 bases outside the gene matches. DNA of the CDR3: TGTGCCAGCAGCTTATATGGCGGGAGTGCGACAGATACGCAGTATTTT. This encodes CASSLYGGSATDTQYF. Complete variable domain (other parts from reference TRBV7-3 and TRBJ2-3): GAGVSQTPSNKVTEKGKYVELRCDPISGHTALYWYRQSLGQGPEFLIYFQGTGAADDSGLPNDRFFAVRPEGSVSTLKIQRTERGDSAVYLCASSLYGGSATDTQYFGPGTRLTVL.

The CDR3 reads CASSSQWTEAFF. CDR3 coding DNA: TGTGCCAGTAGTTCTCAGTGGACTGAAGCTTTCTTT. V is TRBV19 and J is TRBJ1-1; D remains ambiguous. V lost 5 bases and J 5 bases, leaving 9 bases between the germline ends. Germline values: CDR1 LNHDA, CDR2 SQIVND (reference sequence). This CDR3 is built from 12 residues.

This CDR3 reads CASSQVAAGYGYTF. The CDR3 DNA sequence: TGCGCCAGCAGCCAAGTAGCGGCCGGCTATGGCTACACCTTC. The chain uses TRBV4-1 and TRBJ1-2; D call uncertain. CDR1 is MGHRA and CDR2 is YSYEKL in the germline V gene. The CDR3 spans 14 residues. V lost 1 base to trimming and J lost 4 bases, with 10 bases between them.

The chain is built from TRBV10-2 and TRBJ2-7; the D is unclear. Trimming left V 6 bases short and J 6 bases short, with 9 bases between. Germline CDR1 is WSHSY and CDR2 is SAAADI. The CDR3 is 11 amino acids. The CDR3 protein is CASRNTLEQYF. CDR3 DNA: TGCGCCAGCAGAAACACCCTCGAGCAGTACTTC.

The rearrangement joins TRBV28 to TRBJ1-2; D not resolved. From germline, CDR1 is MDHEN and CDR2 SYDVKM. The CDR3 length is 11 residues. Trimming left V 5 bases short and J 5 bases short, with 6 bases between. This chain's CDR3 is CASSTQYGYTF. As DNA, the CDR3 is TGTGCCAGCAGTACCCAGTATGGCTACACCTTC.

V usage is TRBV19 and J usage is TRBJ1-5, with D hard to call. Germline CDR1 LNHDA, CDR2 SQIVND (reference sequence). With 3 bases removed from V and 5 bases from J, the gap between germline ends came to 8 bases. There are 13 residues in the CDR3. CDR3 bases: TGTGCCAGTAGTATTGATTCGGATCAGCCCCAGCATTTT. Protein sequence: CASSIDSDQPQHF.

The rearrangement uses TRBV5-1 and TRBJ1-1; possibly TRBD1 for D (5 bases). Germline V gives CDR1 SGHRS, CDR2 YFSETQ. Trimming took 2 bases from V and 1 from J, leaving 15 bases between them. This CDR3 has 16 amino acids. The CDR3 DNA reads TGCGCCAGCAGCTTAGAACCGGGACGGACGAACACTGAAGCTTTCTTT. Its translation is CASSLEPGRTNTEAFF.

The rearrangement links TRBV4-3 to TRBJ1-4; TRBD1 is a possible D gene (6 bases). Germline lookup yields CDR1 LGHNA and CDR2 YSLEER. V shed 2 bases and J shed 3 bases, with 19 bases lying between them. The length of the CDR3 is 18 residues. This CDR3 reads CASSQQRGGGQANEKLFF. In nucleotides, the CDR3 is TGCGCCAGCAGCCAACAGAGGGGCGGGGGGCAAGCTAATGAAAAACTGTTTTTT.

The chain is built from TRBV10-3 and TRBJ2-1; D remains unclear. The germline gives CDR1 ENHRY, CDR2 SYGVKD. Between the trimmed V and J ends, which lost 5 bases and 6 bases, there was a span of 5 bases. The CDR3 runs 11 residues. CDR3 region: CAISPSNEQFF. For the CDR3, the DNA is TGTGCCATCAGTCCGAGCAATGAGCAGTTCTTC.

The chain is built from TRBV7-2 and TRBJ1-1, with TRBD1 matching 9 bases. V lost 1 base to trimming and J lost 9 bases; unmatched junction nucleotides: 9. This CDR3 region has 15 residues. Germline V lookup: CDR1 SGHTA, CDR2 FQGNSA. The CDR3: CASSLGGDRGYKAFF. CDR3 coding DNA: TGTGCCAGCAGCTTAGGGGGCGACAGGGGGTATAAAGCTTTCTTT. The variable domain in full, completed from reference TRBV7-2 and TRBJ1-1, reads GAGVSQSPSNKVTEKGKDVELRCDPISGHTALYWYRQSLGQGLEFLIYFQGNSAPDKSGLPSDRFSAERTGGSVSTLTIQRTQQEDSAVYLCASSLGGDRGYKAFFGQGTRLTVV.

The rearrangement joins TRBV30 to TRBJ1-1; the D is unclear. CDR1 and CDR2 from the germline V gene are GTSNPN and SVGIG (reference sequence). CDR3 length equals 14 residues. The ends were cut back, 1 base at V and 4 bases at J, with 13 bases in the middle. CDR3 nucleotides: TGTGCCTGGAGTGAGGGAGCATGGCGCACTGAAGCTTTCTTT. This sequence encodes CAWSEGAWRTEAFF.

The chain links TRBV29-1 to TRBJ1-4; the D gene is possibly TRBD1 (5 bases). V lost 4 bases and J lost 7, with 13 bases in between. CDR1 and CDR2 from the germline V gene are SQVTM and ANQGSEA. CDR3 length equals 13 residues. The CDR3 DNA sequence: TGCAGCGTTGTTTCTTCTGGGGGTGAAAAACTGTTTTTT. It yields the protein CSVVSSGGEKLFF.

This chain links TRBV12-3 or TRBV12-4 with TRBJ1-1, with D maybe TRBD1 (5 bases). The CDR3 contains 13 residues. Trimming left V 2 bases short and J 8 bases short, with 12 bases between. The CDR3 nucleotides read TGTGCCAGCAGTTTATTTCAGGGCCTCGAAGCTTTCTTT. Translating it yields CASSLFQGLEAFF.

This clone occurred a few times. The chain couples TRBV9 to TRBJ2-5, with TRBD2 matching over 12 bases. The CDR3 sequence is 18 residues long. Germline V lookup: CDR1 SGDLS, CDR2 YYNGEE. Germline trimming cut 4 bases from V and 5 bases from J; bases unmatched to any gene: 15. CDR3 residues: CASSSPGRTSGARETQYF. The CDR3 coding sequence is TGTGCCAGCAGCTCCCCCGGCCGGACTAGCGGGGCTCGGGAGACCCAGTACTTC.

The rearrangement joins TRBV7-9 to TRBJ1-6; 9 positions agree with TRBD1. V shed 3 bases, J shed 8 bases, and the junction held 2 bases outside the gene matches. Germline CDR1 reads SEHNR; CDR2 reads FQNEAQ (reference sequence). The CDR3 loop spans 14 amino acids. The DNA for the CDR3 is TGTGCCAGCAGCTTCACAGGGGGCGATTCACCCCTCCACTTT. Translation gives CASSFTGGDSPLHF.

The CDR3 DNA reads TGTGCCTGGAGTCCCCTTGGGGGGAGCACAGATACGCAGTATTTT. Its protein is CAWSPLGGSTDTQYF. This chain links TRBV30 with TRBJ2-3; TRBD2 might be the D (6 bases). This CDR3 has 15 amino acids. Germline assignment: CDR1 GTSNPN and CDR2 SVGIG (reference sequence). The germline V and J ends were trimmed by 2 bases and 0 bases, with 12 bases remaining between them.

CDR3 nucleotides: TGTGCCAGCAGTGTTTACAGCTCCTATAATTCACCCCTCCACTTT. As protein: CASSVYSSYNSPLHF. V and J are TRBV2 and TRBJ1-6; no clear D gene. This CDR3 has 15 residues. V gave up 4 bases and J gave up 0 bases, with 7 bases separating them. Germline V gene lookup returns CDR1 SNHLY and CDR2 FYNNEI.

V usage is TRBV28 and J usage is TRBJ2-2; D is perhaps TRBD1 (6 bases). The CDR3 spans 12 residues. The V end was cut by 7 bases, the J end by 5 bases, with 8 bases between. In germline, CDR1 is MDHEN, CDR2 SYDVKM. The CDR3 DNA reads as TGTGCCAGCACCAGGGGTACCGGGGAGCTGTTTTTT. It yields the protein CASTRGTGELFF. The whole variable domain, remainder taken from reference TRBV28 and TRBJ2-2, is DVKVTQSSRYLVKRTGEKVFLECVQDMDHENMFWYRQDPGLGLRLIYFSYDVKMKEKGDIPEGYSVSREKKERFSLILESASTNQTSMYLCASTRGTGELFFGEGSRLTVL.

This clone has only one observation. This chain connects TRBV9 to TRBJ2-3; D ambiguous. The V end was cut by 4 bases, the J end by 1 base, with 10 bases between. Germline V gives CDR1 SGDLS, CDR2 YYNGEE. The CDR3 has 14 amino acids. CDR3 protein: CASSSLTGTDTQYF. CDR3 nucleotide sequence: TGTGCCAGCAGCTCTTTAACTGGCACAGATACGCAGTATTTT.

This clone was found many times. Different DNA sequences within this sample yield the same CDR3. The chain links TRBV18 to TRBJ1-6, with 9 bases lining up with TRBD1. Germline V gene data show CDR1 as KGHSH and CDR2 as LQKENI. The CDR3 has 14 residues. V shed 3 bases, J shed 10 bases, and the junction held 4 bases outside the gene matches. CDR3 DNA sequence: TGTGCCAGCTCACCGGAGGGACAGGGATCACCCCTCCACTTT. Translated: CASSPEGQGSPLHF.